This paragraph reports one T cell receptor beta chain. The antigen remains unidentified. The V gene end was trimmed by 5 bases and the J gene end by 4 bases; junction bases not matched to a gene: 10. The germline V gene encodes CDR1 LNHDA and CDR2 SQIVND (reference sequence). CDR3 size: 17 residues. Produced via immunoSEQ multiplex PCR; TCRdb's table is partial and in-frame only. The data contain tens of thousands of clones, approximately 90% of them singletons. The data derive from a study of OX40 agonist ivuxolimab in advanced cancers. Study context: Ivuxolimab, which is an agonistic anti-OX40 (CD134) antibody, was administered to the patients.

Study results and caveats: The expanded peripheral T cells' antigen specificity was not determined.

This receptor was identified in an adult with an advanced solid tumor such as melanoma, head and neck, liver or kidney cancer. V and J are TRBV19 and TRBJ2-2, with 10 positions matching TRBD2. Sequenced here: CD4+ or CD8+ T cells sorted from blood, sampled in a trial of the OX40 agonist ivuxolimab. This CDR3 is CASSFRAGLAVTGELFF. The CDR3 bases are TGTGCCAGTAGTTTTAGAGCAGGACTAGCGGTCACCGGGGAGCTGTTTTTT.